The T cell receptor (beta chain) under discussion was sequenced for a study of OX40 agonist ivuxolimab in advanced cancers. TCRdb's table, derived via immunoSEQ multiplex PCR, lists solely in-frame clones and lacks some. This table has around 19,000 clones, 65% to 85% appearing once. This TCR was sampled from an adult with an advanced solid tumor such as melanoma, head and neck, liver or kidney cancer. Sequenced here: CD4+ or CD8+ T cells sorted from blood, sampled in a trial of the OX40 agonist ivuxolimab.

The CDR3 nucleotides read TGTGCCTGGTCAGAAATCGGGTGGGAGACCCAGTACTTC. Protein sequence: CAWSEIGWETQYF. The gene calls are TRBV30 and TRBJ2-5; D uncertain. The CDR3 covers 13 residues. Trimming took off 5 bases at V and 5 bases at J, with 15 bases between the two ends. Germline values: CDR1 GTSNPN, CDR2 SVGIG (reference sequence). Full variable domain (rest looked up from reference TRBV30 and TRBJ2-5): SQTIHQWPATLVQPVGSPLSLECTVEGTSNPNLYWYRQAAGRGLQLLFYSVGIGQISSEVPQNLSASRPQDRQFILSSKKLLLSDSGFYLCAWSEIGWETQYFGPGTRLLVL.